The rows below give T cell receptor beta chains drawn from one sample of a study of cytomegalovirus exposure and HLA in healthy donors. Data came from immunoSEQ multiplex PCR; TCRdb stores just in-frame clones and leaves some out. The sample records 100,000 or so clones, 65% to 85% being singletons. The sample consisted of PBMCs. The receptors were gathered from a man between 18 and 29 years old in good health and CMV-seronegative. The CDR3 runs from the conserved cysteine through the conserved F or W. The D gene is left open where the match is weak. Only some rows state a clone size, as once, few, many or a class for expanded clones.

clone_size	d_call	v_call	j_call	cdr3_aa	cdr3_nt
-	TRBD2	TRBV7-9	TRBJ2-1	CASSQDGGESHNEQFF	TGTGCCAGCAGCCAAGATGGGGGGGAGAGTCACAATGAGCAGTTCTTC
-	TRBD2	TRBV7-9	TRBJ2-7	CASSTGGTSGDEQYF	TGTGCCAGCAGCACCGGCGGGACTAGCGGGGACGAGCAGTACTTC
-	-	TRBV9	TRBJ1-2	CASSEGVPANYGYTF	TGTGCCAGCAGCGAAGGGGTCCCGGCTAACTATGGCTACACCTTC
few	TRBD1	TRBV6-5	TRBJ1-2	CASRSTGARGYTF	TGTGCCAGCAGATCAACAGGGGCACGAGGCTACACCTTC
-	-	TRBV7-3	TRBJ2-3	CASSPTGSGYTDTQYF	TGTGCCAGCAGCCCTACGGGTAGCGGTTACACAGATACGCAGTATTTT
-	-	TRBV6-5	TRBJ1-2	CASRPRGAGYGYTF	TGTGCCAGCAGGCCTAGGGGCGCAGGCTATGGCTACACCTTC
-	TRBD1	TRBV19	TRBJ2-1	CASSIKGQGLYEQFF	TGTGCCAGTAGTATAAAGGGACAGGGTCTGTATGAGCAGTTCTTC
-	-	TRBV9	TRBJ1-3	CASSVEHRSGNTIYF	TGTGCCAGCAGCGTAGAGCACAGGTCTGGAAACACCATATATTTT
few	TRBD1	TRBV6-6	TRBJ1-4	CASSAYRGANEKLFF	TGTGCCAGCAGTGCCTACAGGGGGGCTAATGAAAAACTGTTTTTT
once	TRBD2	TRBV28	TRBJ2-6	CASRALLAGAGANVLTF	TGTGCCAGCAGAGCGTTACTAGCGGGAGCTGGGGCCAACGTCCTGACTTTC
-	-	TRBV7-2	TRBJ1-5	CASSSQGGQPQHF	TGTGCCAGCAGCTCCCAGGGCGGTCAGCCCCAGCATTTT
once	TRBD1	TRBV10-3	TRBJ1-2	CAISESTLPQGYGYTF	TGTGCCATCAGTGAGTCGACTCTCCCACAGGGGTATGGCTACACCTTC
once	TRBD1	TRBV6-1	TRBJ1-5	CASSPRSGRQGVQHF	TGTGCCAGCAGTCCGAGGTCGGGCCGACAGGGGGTCCAGCATTTT
-	-	TRBV9	TRBJ2-3	CASSPFTDTQYF	TGTGCCAGCAGCCCCTTCACAGATACGCAGTATTTT
-	TRBD1	TRBV5-4	TRBJ1-2	CASSYQSGQGHGYTF	TGTGCCAGCAGCTACCAAAGCGGACAGGGTCATGGCTACACCTTC
-	TRBD2	TRBV11-2	TRBJ2-1	CASSSISGSSQNEQFF	TGTGCCAGCAGCTCCATTAGCGGGAGTTCCCAGAATGAGCAGTTCTTC
once	-	TRBV18	TRBJ1-1	CASSSSRSTEAFF	TGTGCCAGCTCTTCGAGTCGGAGCACTGAAGCTTTCTTT
once	-	TRBV5-1	TRBJ1-3	CASTRGGLSGNTIYF	TGCGCCAGCACCCGCGGCGGGCTCTCTGGAAACACCATATATTTT
-	TRBD2	TRBV19	TRBJ2-3	CASSTLAEVADTQYF	TGTGCCAGTAGTACTCTAGCGGAAGTGGCAGATACGCAGTATTTT
-	TRBD2	TRBV5-1	TRBJ2-1	CASSFTSEHNEQFF	TGCGCCAGCAGCTTCACTAGCGAGCACAATGAGCAGTTCTTC
-	TRBD1	TRBV6-1	TRBJ1-1	CASSPGGRTEAFF	TGTGCCAGCAGTCCAGGGGGCCGGACTGAAGCTTTCTTT
-	TRBD1	TRBV7-2	TRBJ1-3	CASSLGTRGVLHF	TGTGCCAGCAGCTTAGGGACCAGGGGGGTGCTGCATTTT
-	-	TRBV28	TRBJ1-2	CASSLSAGARYTF	TGTGCCAGCAGTTTATCGGCAGGGGCCCGCTACACCTTC
-	TRBD2	TRBV14	TRBJ2-1	CASSQGFSGRADNEQFF	TGTGCCAGCAGCCAAGGATTTAGCGGGAGGGCCGACAATGAGCAGTTCTTC
-	-	TRBV4-2	TRBJ1-3	CASSQGGFGFSGNTIYF	TGTGCCAGCAGCCAAGGAGGTTTCGGATTCTCTGGAAACACCATATATTTT
-	-	TRBV5-8	TRBJ1-2	CASSLVRTTNYGYTF	TGTGCCAGCAGCTTGGTACGGACAACTAACTATGGCTACACCTTC
-	-	TRBV7-2	TRBJ1-2	CASSFLRGYTF	TGTGCCAGCAGCTTTCTACGAGGCTACACCTTC
few	-	TRBV7-3	TRBJ1-3	CASSLTIGNTIYF	TGTGCCAGCAGTCTTACAATTGGAAACACCATATATTTT
-	-	TRBV12-2	TRBJ2-3	CASRLVVSGSTDTQYF	TGTGCAAGTCGCTTAGTGGTTAGCGGAAGCACAGATACGCAGTATTTT
-	-	TRBV9	TRBJ2-2	CASSTIGRVQVGELFF	TGTGCCAGCAGCACCATCGGCAGGGTACAGGTCGGGGAGCTGTTTTTT
-	-	TRBV29-1	TRBJ2-7	CSVEGGGGGLDEQYF	TGCAGCGTTGAAGGTGGAGGAGGGGGCTTAGACGAGCAGTACTTC
-	-	TRBV19	TRBJ2-2	CASSILAGLNTGELFF	TGTGCCAGTAGTATATTGGCAGGACTCAACACCGGGGAGCTGTTTTTT
once	-	TRBV18	TRBJ1-4	CASSPGQGPEKLFF	TGTGCCAGCTCACCAGGGCAGGGGCCGGAAAAACTGTTTTTT
-	-	TRBV29-1	TRBJ1-2	CSVVGGAVNYGYTF	TGCAGCGTTGTCGGCGGGGCGGTTAACTATGGCTACACCTTC
few	-	TRBV6-4	TRBJ2-1	CASSEAGQPHNEQFF	TGTGCCAGCAGTGAGGCCGGACAGCCTCACAATGAGCAGTTCTTC
once	TRBD1	TRBV5-4	TRBJ2-1	CASSLAGQGKNEQFF	TGTGCCAGCAGCTTGGCGGGACAGGGGAAGAATGAGCAGTTCTTC
-	-	TRBV4-1	TRBJ1-2	CASSQDFPTNGYTF	TGTGCCAGCAGCCAAGATTTTCCTACTAATGGCTACACCTTC
-	TRBD2	TRBV12-5	TRBJ2-5	CASGLGKGLAGGLGETQYF	TGTGCTAGTGGTTTGGGAAAGGGACTAGCGGGAGGGTTGGGGGAGACCCAGTACTTC
few	-	TRBV30	TRBJ1-2	CAWSVRSAGRWGYTF	TGTGCCTGGAGTGTACGTTCGGCAGGCCGTTGGGGCTACACCTTC
-	-	TRBV6-5	TRBJ1-1	CASSSRDIGNTEAFF	TGTGCCAGCAGTTCCCGGGACATTGGGAACACTGAAGCTTTCTTT
once	-	TRBV5-6	TRBJ1-2	CASSLNRVLGYTF	TGTGCCAGCAGCTTGAACAGGGTCCTTGGCTACACCTTC
-	TRBD1	TRBV5-4	TRBJ1-5	CASSLVAGGTVNQPQHF	TGTGCCAGCAGCTTGGTGGCAGGGGGCACAGTCAATCAGCCCCAGCATTTT
few	TRBD1	TRBV13	TRBJ1-2	CASSLGTGAYGYTF	TGTGCCAGCAGCCTAGGGACAGGCGCCTATGGCTACACCTTC
-	TRBD1	TRBV5-1	TRBJ2-7	CASSPRQGSNYEQYF	TGCGCCAGCAGCCCCAGACAGGGGTCCAACTACGAGCAGTACTTC
once	TRBD1	TRBV13	TRBJ2-7	CASSPPPGQGPYEQYF	TGTGCCAGCAGCCCGCCTCCGGGACAGGGCCCCTACGAGCAGTACTTC
-	TRBD1	TRBV18	TRBJ1-1	CASSPPDRGYTEAFF	TGTGCCAGCTCACCACCGGACAGGGGTTACACTGAAGCTTTCTTT
-	-	TRBV28	TRBJ1-3	CATTGYKSSGNTIYF	TGTGCCACCACAGGTTACAAGTCTTCTGGAAACACCATATATTTT
many	-	TRBV25-1	TRBJ1-1	CASSGLRADTEAFF	TGTGCCAGCAGTGGTCTGAGGGCAGACACTGAAGCTTTCTTT
-	TRBD1	TRBV11-2	TRBJ2-3	CASSLVGRGRQGWTDTQYF	TGTGCCAGCAGCTTAGTCGGCAGGGGGCGCCAGGGATGGACAGATACGCAGTATTTT
once	-	TRBV7-9	TRBJ2-5	CASSNARSLNQETQYF	TGTGCCAGCAGCAATGCGCGGTCACTAAACCAAGAGACCCAGTACTTC
-	-	TRBV5-1	TRBJ1-2	CASSPDTAPGYTF	TGCGCCAGCAGCCCCGACACGGCTCCTGGCTACACCTTC
-	-	TRBV19	TRBJ1-1	CASSVSAWGSSKFGGTEAFF	TGTGCCAGTAGTGTCTCCGCTTGGGGCAGCTCCAAGTTTGGCGGCACTGAAGCTTTCTTT
-	TRBD2	TRBV7-9	TRBJ2-5	CASSFGTSGSLETQYF	TGTGCCAGCAGCTTCGGGACTAGCGGGAGTCTCGAGACCCAGTACTTC
-	TRBD1	TRBV13	TRBJ1-1	CASSSQGATEAFF	TGTGCCAGCAGCTCACAGGGGGCAACTGAAGCTTTCTTT
-	TRBD1	TRBV27	TRBJ1-1	CASSPPGQGRGTEAFF	TGTGCCAGCAGTCCCCCGGGACAGGGGAGGGGCACTGAAGCTTTCTTT
-	-	TRBV7-8	TRBJ1-1	CASSLVAAGVNTEAFF	TGTGCCAGCAGCTTAGTGGCCGCGGGGGTGAACACTGAAGCTTTCTTT
-	TRBD1	TRBV4-3	TRBJ2-3	CASSQGAPDTQYF	TGCGCCAGCAGTCAGGGGGCTCCAGATACGCAGTATTTT
-	TRBD1	TRBV11-3	TRBJ2-7	CASSLDRLDRGRGEQYF	TGTGCCAGCAGCTTAGATCGATTGGACAGGGGGCGCGGGGAGCAGTACTTC